The rows below give T cell receptor beta chains drawn from one sample of a study of T-cell reconstitution after alpha-beta-depleted transplantation in children. TCRdb itself ran the PCR reads through MiXCR, one entry per CDR3 protein. The sample lists roughly 790,000 distinct CDR3 sequences, less than 20% occurring once. The sample in question was PBMCs, mostly from graft donor cells, obtained 360 days after TCRalphabeta/CD19-depleted stem cell transplant. These receptors came from a male patient aged 10 to 17 who had a stem cell transplant for acute lymphoblastic leukemia, so the T cells may come from the graft donor. Each CDR3 is given with its conserved first and last residue. The D gene is left open where the match is weak. Rows may omit the clone size; those that give it use once, few, many or a size class.

D gene	V gene	J gene	clone size	CDR3 protein	CDR3 DNA
TRBD2	TRBV5-1	TRBJ2-1	few	CASSPLWTSGGYNEQFF	TGCGCCAGCAGCCCGCTGTGGACTAGCGGGGGTTACAATGAGCAGTTCTTC
TRBD1	TRBV28	TRBJ1-1	.	CASSWTGRRAFF	TGTGCCAGCAGTTGGACAGGGCGGCGAGCTTTCTTT
.	TRBV20-1	TRBJ2-1	.	CSARDRREASNEQFF	TGCAGTGCTAGAGATCGGCGAGAGGCTAGCAATGAGCAGTTCTTC
TRBD2	TRBV20-1	TRBJ2-7	few	CSAETGGPPYEQYF	TGCAGTGCTGAGACGGGGGGACCCCCTTACGAGCAGTACTTC
.	TRBV27	TRBJ2-7	few	CASSLKGFYEQYF	TGTGCCAGCAGTTTGAAGGGATTCTACGAGCAGTACTTC
.	TRBV20-1	TRBJ1-5	few	CSARSSMAEHQPQHF	TGCAGTGCTAGAAGCAGTATGGCCGAACATCAGCCCCAGCATTTT
TRBD2	TRBV5-1	TRBJ2-5	.	CASAGTNRQETQYF	TGCGCCAGCGCCGGGACTAACCGCCAAGAGACCCAGTACTTC
.	TRBV12-5	TRBJ2-7	few	CASGLAYQTGSAPYEQYF	TGTGCTAGTGGTTTGGCCTACCAAACAGGGTCGGCACCCTACGAGCAGTACTTC
TRBD2	TRBV11-2	TRBJ2-7	.	CASSPLPPGLAGETYEQYF	TGTGCCAGCAGCCCTCTTCCCCCGGGACTAGCGGGAGAGACCTACGAGCAGTACTTC
.	TRBV20-1	TRBJ2-1	many	CSAGPGGSSYNEQFF	TGCAGTGCTGGCCCCGGAGGAAGCTCCTACAATGAGCAGTTCTTC
.	TRBV15	TRBJ2-3	.	CATSRDPASTDTQYF	TGTGCCACCAGCAGAGATCCAGCTAGCACAGATACGCAGTATTTT
.	TRBV5-6	TRBJ2-5	few	CASSQDVGWETQYF	TGTGCCAGCAGCCAGGATGTAGGGTGGGAGACCCAGTACTTC
.	TRBV25-1	TRBJ1-5	.	CASSELGSGDQPQHF	TGTGCCAGCAGTGAACTAGGGTCAGGGGATCAGCCCCAGCATTTT
.	TRBV20-1	TRBJ2-3	.	CSARGVAGFTDTQYF	TGCAGTGCTAGAGGGGTAGCAGGATTCACAGATACGCAGTATTTT
.	TRBV24-1	TRBJ1-1	many	CATRGEMNTEAFF	TGTGCCACCAGGGGCGAGATGAACACTGAAGCTTTCTTT
.	TRBV13	TRBJ2-1	.	CASSFPRTGGPTTTYNEQFF	TGTGCCAGCAGCTTCCCGCGGACTGGCGGACCTACAACGACCTACAATGAGCAGTTCTTC
TRBD1	TRBV11-2	TRBJ2-7	few	CASSLISGQSYEQYF	TGTGCCAGCAGCTTAATTTCGGGACAGAGCTACGAGCAGTACTTC
.	TRBV12-5	TRBJ1-1	few	CASGLDWNTEAFF	TGTGCTAGTGGTTTGGACTGGAACACTGAAGCTTTCTTT
TRBD1	TRBV5-1	TRBJ2-7	few	CASSSMTGGKTEYF	TGCGCCAGCAGCTCTATGACAGGGGGCAAGACAGAGTACTTC
.	TRBV15	TRBJ2-1	.	CATSSPFGNEQFF	TGTGCCACCAGCAGCCCTTTTGGAAATGAGCAGTTCTTC
.	TRBV27	TRBJ2-7	many	CASSWTATAYEQYF	TGTGCCAGCAGTTGGACGGCTACCGCCTACGAGCAGTACTTC
TRBD2	TRBV4-1	TRBJ2-1	many	CASSQPTSRNEQFF	TGCGCCAGCAGCCAACCGACTAGCCGTAATGAGCAGTTCTTC
.	TRBV3-1	TRBJ2-1	.	CASSQVGVYDRDEQFF	TGTGCCAGCAGCCAAGTTGGGGTCTACGATAGGGATGAGCAGTTCTTC
.	TRBV7-3	TRBJ2-3	.	CASSPSPGSATQYF	TGTGCCAGCAGCCCCTCTCCGGGCTCCGCTACGCAGTATTTT